Sequencing of this T cell receptor (beta chain) was carried out in a study of beta chain features in type 1 diabetes (dated by TCRdb to 2017 to 2018). Regarding the complete study: No differences in mean age, gender distribution, total cell number or subset yield were found between patients and healthy donors. Naive and central memory subsets were obtained from all 30 or so donors, but regulatory and stem cell-like memory subsets were isolated from only 8 patients and roughly eight healthy donors. The study compared the TCRB repertoires of sorted circulating CD4+ T cell subsets in recently diagnosed type 1 diabetes patients with those in matched healthy donors. A total of 107,917,701 sorted cells were examined across all samples, and a strong correlation was observed between cell number per subset and RNA yield. On the study overall, not on this receptor specifically: HLA sub-analyses involved small numbers of individuals, so any influence of HLA type on TCRB rearrangement remained unresolved. Shorter templates might have been favored by PCR, but patient and control samples were amplified and corrected together, so both groups would have been affected equally by any skew. In all four CD4+ subsets, TCRB CDR3 length was moderately but significantly shorter in type 1 diabetes patients. The naive, central memory and regulatory TCRB repertoires appeared to resemble one another more closely among patients than among healthy donors. Fewer insertions and more nucleotide deletions at VDJ recombination sites were observed in patients with type 1 diabetes, implying thymic rearrangement abnormalities. Because cDNA was sequenced instead of genomic DNA, activated cells with high expression could be over-represented, although the groups did not differ in activation or CD3 levels.

As concerns this clone: This clone's antigen is unknown. The record has no base qualities; no much larger clone is one base away.

From each donor, a single peripheral blood sample of 100 to 150 mL on average was drawn into heparinised tubes. A BD FACSAria II was used to sort naive, central memory, regulatory and stem cell-like memory CD4+ T cells with a panel that included CD45RO, CCR7, CD25, CD127, CD95 and CD27. A purity above 95% was achieved for all sorted populations. PBMCs were isolated immediately by Lymphoprep density gradient centrifugation and stained directly without culture. So that batch effects would be minimized, each experiment stained and sorted samples in pairs, pairing one healthy donor with one patient. From the germline V gene, CDR1 is SQVTM and CDR2 is ANQGSEA. The CDR3 numbers 14 residues from cysteine through phenylalanine. The CDR3 DNA has 42 bases and is translated from base 1. The junction shows trimming of 4 bases on V and 7 bases on J, plus 17 bases between the germline ends. The entire amount of isolated RNA was reverse transcribed using the High Capacity cDNA Reverse Transcription Kit, so the sequenced TCRB transcripts were expressed ones. Naive, central memory and regulatory T cell samples underwent deep immunoSEQ sequencing, averaging about 3.5 million total reads per sample. After sorted cells were lysed in RLT buffer, RNA was extracted with DNase-treated RNeasy Micro or Mini kits, with the choice depending on cell number. To prevent cross-contamination, every cell subset was processed on its own, while patient and healthy donor samples were processed together. The immunoSEQ multiplex PCR was used to amplify TCRB sequences from cDNA, yielding 87-bp fragments that span the CDR3 region. Sequencing of the amplicons was done on the Illumina HiSeq platform. For the original study's pipeline: Synthetic template baselines were used to correct PCR bias computationally, reads within Hamming distance 2 were collapsed together, and singletons that could not be merged were discarded. Reads were aligned against IMGT to assign V, D and J genes, CDR3 length and insertions or deletions at six rearrangement sites. Within each subset, clonotype counts were normalized to sorted cell number, and only after that were true diversity and Gini coefficients computed with the tcR R package. The overlap coefficient, calculated on TCRB nucleotide sequences, was used to measure repertoire sharing. TCRdb's version of the immuneACCESS table is confined to in-frame rearrangements and falls short of the full clone set. An unresolved V gene accounts for under half of the shortfall where checked; the remainder is of unknown origin. That table gives V, J and clone size, and the DNA gave D and trimming. This sample holds about 240,000 clones; 25% to 35% were observed only once. The top ten constitute under 5% of the sample.

The sequenced sample was central memory CD4+ T cells from blood. Here the chain combines TRBV29-1 and TRBJ2-1; the D gene is perhaps TRBD1 or TRBD2, as each covers 5 bases. The sequence was collected from a man under 40 in good health. Here is the DNA: TGCAGCGTTGGGGGGTATCCCCGGGGAAATGAGCAGTTCTTC. This translates into CSVGGYPRGNEQFF.